This T cell receptor beta chain was recovered during a study of monozygotic twins with inflammatory bowel disease. Collection yielded about 2.5 ml of blood per donor. The CDR3 is made up of 13 amino acids. Germline V gene data show CDR1 as MNHEY and CDR2 as SVGEGT. The cDNA of both the TCRalpha and TCRbeta chains was subjected to two nested PCRs of about 15 and 9 cycles. One entry per CDR3 protein, without DNA, is what TCRdb gives after re-calling the 5' RACE reads. Recorded for this sample: over 200,000 distinct CDR3 sequences. For this clonotype: The antigen is not known.

Findings and limits, study-wide: Possibly because of limited power, concordant and discordant twins showed no difference in repertoire similarity. Findings did not support one strong IBD-associated signal or clonotype.

Sequencing was performed on blood. The receptor comes from a human donor with ulcerative colitis or Crohn's disease, or a healthy co-twin of an affected twin (not recorded which). The chain links TRBV6-2 or TRBV6-3 to TRBJ1-5. The CDR3 spells CASSLSSNQPQHF.